This is a list of T cell receptor beta chains from one sample in a study of shared T cell receptors in the human thymus. Profiling relied on immunoSEQ multiplex PCR, and the TCRdb table lists in-frame clones only, not all of them. The table shows about 730,000 clones, with approximately 85% occurring only once. These sequences were also reported in another study, on human thymus T cells.

The sequencing sample was made of thymocytes. These receptors came from a girl under two years old with a congenital heart defect. CDR3s include the opening cysteine and the closing phenylalanine or tryptophan. A D gene is named only where the DNA matches it firmly. Part of the rows lack a size; the others show once, few, many or a class for expanded clones.

clone_size j_call v_call d_call cdr3_nt cdr3_aa
- TRBJ2-1 TRBV29-1 TRBD1 TGCAGCGTTGACCACCCGGGACAGGGGGTCGATGAGCAGTTCTTC CSVDHPGQGVDEQFF
- TRBJ1-1 TRBV19 - TGTGCCAGTACCTCAACTGGGGGGACGGCGAACACTGAAGCTTTCTTT CASTSTGGTANTEAFF
- TRBJ2-1 TRBV13 - TGTGCCAGCAGCCTTTTCCTAGGAGGGGGGGACCGCAATGAGCAGTTCTTC CASSLFLGGGDRNEQFF
- TRBJ2-5 TRBV10-3 - TGTGCCATCAGTGAAAGACAGGAGACCCAGTACTTC CAISERQETQYF
once TRBJ1-1 TRBV28 - TGTGCCAGCAGCTTAACTTTGACAGTCCATGGGGACACTGAAGCTTTCTTT CASSLTLTVHGDTEAFF
- TRBJ2-7 TRBV5-8 TRBD1 TGTGCCAGCAGCTCGGACAGGGGGGAATACGAGCAGTACTTC CASSSDRGEYEQYF
- TRBJ2-2 TRBV28 TRBD1 TGTGCCAGCAGTCCCTACCGGGACAGAAGGACCGGGGAGCTGTTTTTT CASSPYRDRRTGELFF
- TRBJ1-5 TRBV5-6 - TGTGCCAGCAGCTTAAGTAAGTTTCGGAGGCAGCCCCAGCATTTT CASSLSKFRRQPQHF
- TRBJ2-2 TRBV5-1 TRBD2 TGCGCCAGCAGCTCTCGATTAGCGGGAAAGACGAACACCGGGGAGCTGTTTTTT CASSSRLAGKTNTGELFF
- TRBJ1-2 TRBV18 TRBD1 TGTGCCAGCTCACTACTCATCCCACGGGACAGATGCTTCTATGGCTACACCTTC CASSLLIPRDRCFYGYTF
- TRBJ1-1 TRBV19 - TGTGCCAGTAGTATGGAGTCTGAAGCTTTCTTT CASSMESEAFF
- TRBJ1-1 TRBV4-1 - TGCGCCAGCAGCCAAGACAGAATCACCAGGGGTTTGAACACTGAAGCTTTCTTT CASSQDRITRGLNTEAFF
- TRBJ1-4 TRBV27 TRBD1 TGTGCCAGCAGTTTAAAACAGGGGACCGAAAAACTGTTTTTT CASSLKQGTEKLFF